This TCR beta chain was captured in a study of early T cells in non-severe SARS-CoV-2 infection. The overall study: Bulk RNA taken from unsorted whole blood was sequenced, leaving chains unpaired.

TCRdb called the 5' RACE reads again in MiXCR, with one record for every CDR3 protein. The sample has tens of thousands of distinct CDR3 sequences, about an eighth seen once; the top ten hold around 3.5%. The CDR3 adds up to 15 amino acids, both ends counted. Per the germline V gene, CDR1 is MNHEY and CDR2 is SMNVEV (reference sequence). This clonotype occurred many times. It is unclear where the CDR3 begins or ends on the DNA, so no DNA is shown, and the CDR3 is as TCRdb lists it. The chain has TRBV27 and TRBJ2-1; TRBD2 is the table's D call, not checked against the DNA. Sequencing was carried out using whole blood. The clonotype was recovered from an adult who was a healthcare worker with PCR-confirmed SARS-CoV-2 infection or an uninfected control (not recorded which). The CDR3 sequence: CASSSSASGTTEQFF.